A selection of T cell receptor beta chains follows, all from one sample in a study of T cell responses to AZD1222 COVID-19 vaccine. Sequencing was performed with immunoSEQ multiplex PCR; in TCRdb, only in-frame clones are kept and a portion is missing. The sample lists 120,000 to 150,000 clones, about 93% occurring once. The sequences come from peripheral blood, collected 28 days after the second AZD1222 dose. The receptors shown here come from an adult who received the AZD1222 COVID-19 vaccine. Each CDR3 is given with its conserved first and last residue.

>TRBJ2-1|TRBV12-3/TRBV12-4
CASSFIPNNEQFF
>TRBJ2-3|TRBV12-3/TRBV12-4
CGRGATDTQYF
>TRBJ1-2|TRBV2
CARNPGGVYGYTF
>TRBJ2-2|TRBV4-1
CASSSRDSDTGELFF
>TRBJ2-1|TRBV5-1
CASSLGTGTSYNEQFF
>TRBJ2-1|TRBV9
CASSDSPQDESNNEQFF
>TRBJ2-7|TRBV6-5
CASSPGSSYEQYF
>TRBJ1-2|TRBV5-8
CASSLVRGSYGYTF
>TRBJ1-2|TRBV15
CATSRRFIAGTGDYTF
>TRBJ2-7|TRBV27
CASSEAYSYEQYF
>TRBJ2-1|TRBV6-5
CASFVAYNEQFF
>TRBJ2-5|TRBV19
CASSIMAAETQYF
>TRBJ2-3|TRBV5-1
CASSLLGDSTDTQYF
>TRBJ1-2|TRBV12-3/TRBV12-4
CASTPRGGSGYTF
>TRBJ1-2|TRBV7-9
CASSLGRGQYGYTF
>TRBJ1-1|TRBV7-2
CASSRLTGRRAEAFF
>TRBJ2-1|TRBV3-1/TRBV3-2
CASSQGSGGAYNEQFF
>TRBJ1-2|TRBV5-1
CASSLNSGPRDDYTF
>TRBJ2-2|TRBV4-1
CASSPVRELGGELFF
>TRBJ2-2|TRBV5-4
CASSLDSRGELFF
>TRBJ2-3|TRBV5-5
CASSLDIQTHTQYF
>TRBJ2-1|TRBV27
CASSSYLYNEQFF
>TRBJ2-1|TRBV7-3
CASSLGGGPGGEQFF
>TRBJ2-1|TRBV7-9
CASSTPIGSGTYNEQFF
>TRBJ2-3|TRBV9
CASSGGLAGGPVDTQYF
>TRBJ1-5|TRBV6-5
CASSYATGIQPQHF
>TRBJ1-6|TRBV6-5
CATRGLNSPLHF
>TRBJ1-4|TRBV27
CASSFLGTPLAKLFF
>TRBJ2-1|TRBV5-1
CASSPRRGNEQFF